Described below is a single T cell receptor (beta chain) sequence and its context. This sample was included in a study of blood T cell repertoires in COVID-19. Original handling: Counts of nucleated cells, estimated from reference gene primer amplification, were obtained. Data came from immunoSEQ multiplex PCR; TCRdb stores just in-frame clones and leaves some out. The V and J calls and clone size come from that table; D and trimming were worked out from the DNA. Seen here are around 260,000 clones, approximately 90% observed once, and the top ten hold approximately 4%. The CDR3 is 18 residues long. CDR1 SGHRS and CDR2 YFSETQ come from the germline V gene. The junction had 12 bases not matched to a gene; V was cut back by 0 bases and J by 5 bases.

Sequenced: peripheral blood. The sequence was obtained from a man between 18 and 29 years old with active or convalescent COVID-19. The chain carries TRBV5-1 and TRBJ2-3; TRBD2 matches at 10 bases. DNA for the CDR3: TGCGCCAGCAGCTTGGTTGGTGGGCAGCGGGGGGGCCTAGATACGCAGTATTTT. As protein: CASSLVGGQRGGLDTQYF. The full variable domain, its missing parts supplied by reference TRBV5-1 and TRBJ2-3, is KAGVTQTPRYLIKTRGQQVTLSCSPISGHRSVSWYQQTPGQGLQFLFEYFSETQRNKGNFPGRFSGRQFSNSRSEMNVSTLELGDSALYLCASSLVGGQRGGLDTQYFGPGTRLTVL.